This is a list of T cell receptor beta chains from one sample in a study of cytomegalovirus exposure and HLA in healthy donors. Repertoires were generated with immunoSEQ multiplex PCR, while TCRdb's copy carries only in-frame clones and drops some. The sample yields 85,000 to 130,000 clones, about four fifths seen once. Sequences were obtained from PBMCs. All receptors derive from a female donor in good health and CMV-seropositive. The CDR3 runs from the conserved cysteine through the conserved F or W. The D gene is left open where the match is weak. Rows may omit the clone size; those that give it use once, few, many or a size class.

j_gene	v_gene	d_gene	abundance	CDR3nt	CDR3aa
TRBJ2-1	TRBV11-3	TRBD2	-	TGTGCCAGCAGCTCCGAACCTGGGACTAGCGGGAGTGATGACAATGAGCAGTTCTTC	CASSSEPGTSGSDDNEQFF
TRBJ1-6	TRBV5-5	-	few	TGTGCCAGCAGCCCCGAGACCGGCACAGTCTTTAATTCACCCCTCCACTTT	CASSPETGTVFNSPLHF
TRBJ1-4	TRBV6-6	-	-	TGTGCCAGCAGTTCTAACTCGGCTGGGGGCAATGAAAAACTGTTTTTT	CASSSNSAGGNEKLFF
TRBJ1-2	TRBV27	TRBD1	-	TGCGCCAGCAGGGGACAGGGACGCACCTATGGCTACACCTTC	CASRGQGRTYGYTF
TRBJ2-2	TRBV2	TRBD2	once	TGTGCCAGCAGGGCCGGGGGGGCCTCCGGGGAGCTGTTTTTT	CASRAGGASGELFF
TRBJ2-6	TRBV9	-	-	TGTGCCAGCAGCGTATTAGGGGCTGGGGCCAACGTCCTGACTTTC	CASSVLGAGANVLTF
TRBJ2-3	TRBV19	-	few	TGTGCCAGTAGTATTCATAGTCGCCGCGGGTCGCCTCCCACAGATACGCAGTATTTT	CASSIHSRRGSPPTDTQYF
TRBJ2-6	TRBV19	TRBD1	-	TGTGCCAGCAGTAGGGGACAGGGCTCTGGGGCCAACGTCCTGACTTTC	CASSRGQGSGANVLTF
TRBJ2-3	TRBV9	-	-	TGTGCCAGCAGCGTGGGGCCTGCAGATACGCAGTATTTT	CASSVGPADTQYF
TRBJ1-2	TRBV10-3	-	-	TGTGCCATCAGCCCCGGAGGGGGGGGCTATGGCTACACCTTC	CAISPGGGGYGYTF
TRBJ2-7	TRBV21-1	-	-	TGTGCCAGCAGCAAGGCACAGGGGGCCGAGCAGTACTTC	CASSKAQGAEQYF
TRBJ2-7	TRBV18	-	-	TGTGCCAGCTCACCAGGCTCCGACGAGCAGTACTTC	CASSPGSDEQYF
TRBJ2-3	TRBV5-4	-	-	TGTGCCAGCAGCTGGGGGGCGGCCGGACAGGGCACAGATACGCAGTATTTT	CASSWGAAGQGTDTQYF
TRBJ1-1	TRBV30	-	-	TGTGCCTGGAGCTTAAATAGCTTTGTTGAAGCTTTCTTT	CAWSLNSFVEAFF
TRBJ1-3	TRBV19	-	-	TGTGCCAGTAGTATCCAAGGAAACACCATATATTTT	CASSIQGNTIYF